The 21 T cell receptor beta chains below all came from one sample that was sequenced in a study of CD8 T cells in Susac syndrome. It was with random hexamers that roughly 0.5 to 1 ug RNA was reverse transcribed. TCRdb itself ran the immunoSEQ multiplex PCR reads through MiXCR, one entry per CDR3 protein. The sample has around 300,000 distinct CDR3 sequences, 92% seen once. Sequencing input: CD4+ T cells from PBMCs. The receptors stem from a human donor with multiple sclerosis.

This chain joins TRBV2 and TRBJ2-2, with D tentatively TRBD1 (5 bases). The V end was cut by 9 bases, the J end by 6 bases, with 14 bases between. CDR3 length: 13 amino acids. Germline CDR1 reads SNHLY; CDR2 reads FYNNEI. CDR3 DNA sequence: TGTGCCAGTCGTGGGGCGGTCCCCGGGGAGCTGTTTTTT. It yields the protein CASRGAVPGELFF.

The genes are TRBV19 and TRBJ1-2; maybe TRBD1 (5 bases). The CDR3 loop spans 14 amino acids. CDR1 LNHDA and CDR2 SQIVND come from the germline V gene (reference sequence). V shed 5 bases and J shed 5 bases, with 15 bases lying between them. This CDR3 is CASSPEGWRYGYTF. In DNA, the CDR3 is TGTGCCAGTAGTCCAGAGGGGTGGAGGTATGGCTACACCTTC.

The sample holds one count of this clonotype. The V call is TRBV14, the J call TRBJ2-7; 7 positions match TRBD2. Germline V gene sequence: CDR1 SGHDN, CDR2 FVKESK. This CDR3 comprises 15 residues. V gave up 4 bases and J gave up 6 bases; unmatched junction bases: 12. The CDR3 DNA sequence: TGTGCCAGCAGCCGGGGGGGGTCCCCTGGCGCCGAGCAGTACTTC. Translated, it gives CASSRGGSPGAEQYF.

The J gene is TRBJ1-1, the V gene TRBV20-1, with D possibly TRBD1 on 5 matching bases. There are 11 residues in the CDR3. Deletions cut 3 bases from V and 11 bases from J, with 13 bases between. The germline gives CDR1 DFQATT, CDR2 SNEGSKA (reference sequence). CDR3 region: CSASSGWGAFF. The DNA for the CDR3 is TGCAGTGCTAGCTCGGGATGGGGGGCTTTCTTT.

The chain employs TRBV7-9 and TRBJ1-1; tentative D call: TRBD1 (5 bases). The CDR3 extends over 15 amino acids. The germline V gene has CDR1 SEHNR and CDR2 FQNEAQ (reference sequence). V gave up 5 bases and J gave up 0 bases, with 13 bases separating them. The CDR3 DNA sequence: TGTGCCAGCAGCCCAGAAGGGGTCCTGAACACTGAAGCTTTCTTT. Encoded protein: CASSPEGVLNTEAFF.

The chain combines TRBV6-2 or TRBV6-3 with TRBJ2-3, with 9 bases lining up with TRBD1. Trimming took 0 bases from V and 4 from J; bases not matched to a gene: 8. This CDR3 comprises 17 residues. Germline-derived CDR1 and CDR2 are MNHEY and SVGEGT. The CDR3 loop is CASSYSAGTGSPDTQYF. As DNA, the CDR3 is TGTGCCAGCAGTTACTCGGCGGGGACAGGGTCCCCAGATACGCAGTATTTT.

V is TRBV7-2 and J is TRBJ2-5, with D unclear. The CDR3 has 14 amino acids. Per the germline V gene, CDR1 is SGHTA and CDR2 is FQGNSA. V lost 3 bases and J lost 5, with 13 bases in between. The CDR3 DNA sequence: TGTGCCAGCAGCTTTACCGGCCGGGTGGAGACCCAGTACTTC. Translated, it gives CASSFTGRVETQYF.

The V call is TRBV9, the J call TRBJ1-1; a possible D gene is TRBD1 (6 bases). CDR1 and CDR2 (germline): SGDLS, YYNGEE. This CDR3 has 13 residues. With 0 bases removed from V and 8 bases from J, the gap between germline ends came to 11 bases. The CDR3 loop reads CASSVDVRGEAFF. For the CDR3, the DNA is TGTGCCAGCAGCGTAGACGTCAGGGGAGAAGCTTTCTTT.

The chain joins TRBV19 to TRBJ1-5, with D unclear. V lost 5 bases and J 4 bases, leaving 15 bases between the germline ends. Germline lookup yields CDR1 LNHDA and CDR2 SQIVND (reference sequence). The CDR3 sequence is 15 residues long. The CDR3 nucleotides are TGTGCCAGTAGTGAGGAGACCATAGCAAATCAGCCCCAGCATTTT. It specifies CASSEETIANQPQHF.

V gene TRBV4-1 combines with J gene TRBJ2-1, with D possibly TRBD2 on 7 matching bases. V lost 2 bases and J lost 3, with 20 bases in between. The germline gives CDR1 MGHRA, CDR2 YSYEKL. The CDR3 has 18 amino acids. This chain's CDR3 is CASSQRGGGKGDYNEQFF. The DNA for the CDR3 is TGCGCCAGCAGCCAAAGGGGGGGTGGGAAGGGAGACTACAATGAGCAGTTCTTC.

This clonotype came up once. The chain couples TRBV2 to TRBJ1-4; no definite D call. Per the germline V gene, CDR1 is SNHLY and CDR2 is FYNNEI. V was cut by 4 bases and J by 5 bases, with 8 bases left in between. The CDR3 has 13 residues. CDR3 in DNA: TGTGCCAGCAGTGGAGACCAAAATGAAAAACTGTTTTTT. It encodes CASSGDQNEKLFF.

This clonotype was seen once. V usage is TRBV5-6 and J usage is TRBJ2-3; 10 bases map to TRBD1. This CDR3 contains 16 residues. Looked up from germline, CDR1 is SGHDT and CDR2 is YYEEEE. Trimming at V came to 4 bases and at J to 3 bases, leaving 8 bases not matched to a gene. The CDR3 loop reads CASSRDRGRVTDTQYF. The CDR3 DNA sequence: TGTGCCAGCAGCCGCGACAGGGGGCGCGTTACAGATACGCAGTATTTT.

The CDR3, as DNA: TGCGCCAGCAGCCAAGTCTTTTGGTCGGCTAGCGGAAACAATGAGCAGTTCTTC. As protein: CASSQVFWSASGNNEQFF. V gene TRBV4-3 combines with J gene TRBJ2-1, with 7 bases matching TRBD2. Trimming took 1 base from V and 5 from J; bases not matched to a gene: 14. CDR1 and CDR2 (germline): LGHNA, YSLEER. The CDR3 has 18 amino acids.

The chain joins TRBV12-3 or TRBV12-4 to TRBJ2-5, with 8 positions matching TRBD1. After removal of 6 bases from V and 4 bases from J, the junction contained 7 bases not matched to a gene. The CDR3 runs to 14 residues. The CDR3 nucleotides read TGTGCCAGCAGACCCAGGGGGCGCGGAGAGACCCAGTACTTC. Amino acid sequence: CASRPRGRGETQYF.

This clonotype was found once. The chain links TRBV19 to TRBJ2-7, with D perhaps matching TRBD1 or TRBD2 (5 bases each). V was shortened by 3 bases and J by 5 bases, with 20 bases between the two germline ends. Per the germline V gene, CDR1 is LNHDA and CDR2 is SQIVND (reference sequence). This CDR3 has 16 residues. This CDR3 is CASSMGWGPSFDEQYF. The CDR3 DNA follows: TGTGCCAGTAGTATGGGGTGGGGACCGAGCTTTGACGAGCAGTACTTC.

The gene calls are TRBV6-5 and TRBJ2-1; D not certain. Trimming removed 2 bases at V and 0 bases at J, with 8 bases between. The CDR3 consists of 15 residues. Germline V gene sequence: CDR1 MNHEY, CDR2 SVGAGI. The CDR3 DNA sequence: TGTGCCAGCAGTTACGCTGAGAGCTCCTACAATGAGCAGTTCTTC. Protein sequence: CASSYAESSYNEQFF.

Remarks on this clonotype: A junction boundary mismatches the germline segment, possibly from a read error. The chain links TRBV7-8 to TRBJ2-5; D remains unclear. The length of the CDR3 is 14 residues. CDR1 and CDR2 from the germline V gene are SGHVS and FQNEAQ. In DNA, the CDR3 is TGTGCCAGCAGCTTTTCCACAACTCAAGAGGCCCAGTACTTC. Encoded protein: CASSFSTTQEAQYF.

This sequence joins TRBV24-1 and TRBJ2-1, with TRBD2 matching 12 bases. Looked up from germline, CDR1 is KGHDR and CDR2 is SFDVKD. Trimming took 2 bases from V and 2 from J; bases not matched to a gene: 9. The CDR3 runs to 19 residues. CDR3 sequence (DNA): TGTGCCACCAGTGATTCCCCTAGCGGGGGGGCCGGCGCCTACAATGAGCAGTTCTTC. Translating it yields CATSDSPSGGAGAYNEQFF.

Of note for this clonotype: One end of the junction varies from germline; a read error may be responsible. The V and J genes are TRBV9 and TRBJ1-4, with D perhaps matching TRBD1 (6 bases). This CDR3 region has 14 residues. Germline assignment: CDR1 SGDLS and CDR2 YYNGEE. This chain's CDR3 is CVSSAQGRGEKLFF. The CDR3, as DNA: TGTGTCAGCAGCGCACAGGGACGGGGTGAAAAACTGTTTTTT.

The chain joins TRBV6-2 or TRBV6-3 to TRBJ1-4; D is unclear. The CDR3 sequence is 13 residues long. Germline CDR1 is MNHEY and CDR2 is SVGEGT. Trimming removed 2 bases at V and 4 bases at J, with 5 bases between. In nucleotides, the CDR3 is TGTGCCAGCAGTTACCAATATAATGAAAAACTGTTTTTT. Its translation is CASSYQYNEKLFF.

J is TRBJ2-5 and V is TRBV20-1; 13 positions agree with TRBD2. The germline V gene has CDR1 DFQATT and CDR2 SNEGSKA (reference sequence). V was pared by 2 bases and J by 4 bases, with 19 bases of the junction left unmatched. This CDR3 has 20 residues. Here the CDR3 DNA reads TGCAGTGCTAGACCTTATCGCCCCGGGACTAGCGGGAAAGCCCGAGAGACCCAGTACTTC. Residues: CSARPYRPGTSGKARETQYF.